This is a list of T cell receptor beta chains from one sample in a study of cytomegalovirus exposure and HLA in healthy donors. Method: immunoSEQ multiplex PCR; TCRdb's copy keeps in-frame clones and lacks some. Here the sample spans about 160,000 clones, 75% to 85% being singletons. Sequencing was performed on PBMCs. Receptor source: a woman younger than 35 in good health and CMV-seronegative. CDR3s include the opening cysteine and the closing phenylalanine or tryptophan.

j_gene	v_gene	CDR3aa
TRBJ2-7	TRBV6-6	CASRTLGTGGYEQYF
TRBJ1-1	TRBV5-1	CASSSRLGLNTEAFF
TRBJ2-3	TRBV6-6	CASSYSRQGQVDTQYF
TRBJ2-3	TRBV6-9	CASSYSRQTHITDTQYF
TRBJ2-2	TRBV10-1	CASNRDREVDGELFF
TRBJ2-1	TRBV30	CAWNAGGSNEQFF
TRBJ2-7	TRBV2	CASTGASSYEQYF
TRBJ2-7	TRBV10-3	CAISPTGGGEQYF
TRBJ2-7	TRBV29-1	CSAHQGEYEQYF
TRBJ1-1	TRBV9	CASSVEWTGNTEAFF
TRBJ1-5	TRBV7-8	CASSGDLNQPQHF
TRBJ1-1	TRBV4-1	CASSHGGTEAFF
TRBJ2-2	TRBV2	CASRTENTGELFF
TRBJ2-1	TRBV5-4	CASSPGTRGPDNEQFF
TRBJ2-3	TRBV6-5	CASSPWGGSVDTQYF
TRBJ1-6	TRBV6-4	CASRGGQGNSPLHF
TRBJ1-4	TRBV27	CASSPWTGSNEKLFF
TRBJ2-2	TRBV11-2	CASSSYSARELFF
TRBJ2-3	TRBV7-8	CASSSQGITDTQYF
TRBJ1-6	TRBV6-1	CASSPTGFHSPLHF
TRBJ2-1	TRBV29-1	CSVARQEYNEQFF
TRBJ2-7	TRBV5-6	CASSFKGAGGSYEQYF
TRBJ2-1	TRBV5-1	CASSPRGGASYNEQFF